This record concerns one T cell receptor (beta chain) sequence. The antigen remains unidentified. The source of the sample is a study of graft-versus-host responses after intestinal transplantation. About the study: Following induction with anti-thymocyte globulin, all recipients were given tacrolimus and steroids for around three years.

Using immunoSEQ multiplex PCR, the repertoire was profiled, and TCRdb retains in-frame clones only, with some absent. This table holds about 88,000 clones, 90% found once. CDR3 size: 17 residues. Regarding the study as a whole: Early after transplant, HvG clones declined as circulating GvH clones peaked. GvH clones were found in recipient marrow; some appeared first in ileum or blood. Elevated graft-versus-host to host-versus-graft clonal ratios in allografts were recorded for patients with graft-donor T cell macrochimerism.

The source is a human donor who received an intestinal transplant. This specimen consisted of unstimulated CD4+ T cells sorted from spleen or lymph node cells, obtained before intestinal transplant. The chain joins TRBV21-1 to TRBJ2-7; the table's TRBD2 call for D was not verified on the DNA. TRBV21-1 is shown as a pseudogene. This CDR3 is CASSKALEGRIHYEQYF. The CDR3 DNA reads TGTGCCAGCAGCAAAGCGCTGGAGGGGAGGATACACTACGAGCAGTACTTC.